The present T cell receptor (beta chain) was sequenced within a study of T cell responses to AZD1222 COVID-19 vaccine. The CDR3 spans 13 residues. The V gene lost 2 bases and the J gene lost 5 bases, with 10 bases spanning the gap. Germline CDR1 SGHTA, CDR2 FQGNSA. Only in-frame clones appear in the TCRdb table, and some are missing; sequencing was by immunoSEQ multiplex PCR. The sample includes 75,000 to 90,000 clones, under 95% of them seen just once. This receptor was identified in an adult who received the AZD1222 COVID-19 vaccine. The V call is TRBV7-2, the J call TRBJ2-7; no clear D gene. The material sequenced was peripheral blood, taken 28 days after the second AZD1222 dose. The CDR3, as DNA: TGTGCCAGCAGCTTATCACGAGTCCACGAGCAGTACTTC. This codes for CASSLSRVHEQYF.